The clone carrying this TCR beta chain is a singleton in its sample. What it binds is unknown. All gene names here are mouse names. The read falls 1 residue short of the CDR3 end, and the missing part is taken from the germline J gene. The data stem from a study of tissue T cells after allogeneic stem cell transplantation. Study-level results: Motif-based clustering found tissue-specific repertoire signatures shared across patients, though few clones were shared. Alloreactivity or antigen specificity of tissue TCRs was not determined; some clones might be host cells. The patient cohort was small and clinically heterogeneous, with limited sampling depth. Blood and spleen captured only part of the tissue TCR repertoire.

The time point here: mouse harvest day 7 after allogeneic transplant. Tail vein injection delivered 10^7 T-cell-depleted bone marrow cells and 10^6 splenic CD5+ T cells. The method was immunoSEQ multiplex PCR; TCRdb's version includes in-frame clones alone and lacks a portion of them. The sample includes about 11,000 clones, 30% to 40% seen only once; the top ten take less than 2%. This CDR3 comprises 13 residues. Germline CDR1 is MSHET and CDR2 is SYDVDS. V lost 3 bases, J lost 3 bases, and 8 bases lay in between. This rearrangement joins TRBV29 to TRBJ1-1; TRBD1 might be the D (5 bases). Sequenced: skin. The sequence derives from a female BALB/c mouse given C57BL/6 T cells with graft-versus-host disease after an allogeneic hematopoietic cell transplant. The CDR3 region is CASSLGVDTEVFF. Partial CDR3 DNA: TGTGCTAGCAGTTTGGGGGTAGACACAGAAGTCTTC.